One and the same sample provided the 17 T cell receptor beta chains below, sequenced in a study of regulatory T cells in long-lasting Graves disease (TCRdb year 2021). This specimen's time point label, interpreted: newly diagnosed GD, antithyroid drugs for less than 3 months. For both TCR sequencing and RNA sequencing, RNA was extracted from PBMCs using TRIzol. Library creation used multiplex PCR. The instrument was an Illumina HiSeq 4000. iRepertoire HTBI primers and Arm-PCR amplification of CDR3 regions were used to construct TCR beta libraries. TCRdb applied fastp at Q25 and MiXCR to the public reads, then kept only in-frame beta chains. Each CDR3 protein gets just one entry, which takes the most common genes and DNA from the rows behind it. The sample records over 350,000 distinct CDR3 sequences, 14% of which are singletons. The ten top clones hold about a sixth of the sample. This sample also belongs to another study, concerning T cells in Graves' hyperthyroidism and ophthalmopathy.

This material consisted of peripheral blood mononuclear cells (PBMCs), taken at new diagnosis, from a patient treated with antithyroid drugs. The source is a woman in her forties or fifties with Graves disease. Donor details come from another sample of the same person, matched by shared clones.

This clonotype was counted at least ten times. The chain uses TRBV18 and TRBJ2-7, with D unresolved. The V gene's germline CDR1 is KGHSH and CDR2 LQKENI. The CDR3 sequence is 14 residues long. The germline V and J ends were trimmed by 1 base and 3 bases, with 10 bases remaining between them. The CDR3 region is CASSPQPRDYEQYF. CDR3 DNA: TGTGCCAGCTCACCACAACCTAGGGACTACGAGCAGTACTTC.

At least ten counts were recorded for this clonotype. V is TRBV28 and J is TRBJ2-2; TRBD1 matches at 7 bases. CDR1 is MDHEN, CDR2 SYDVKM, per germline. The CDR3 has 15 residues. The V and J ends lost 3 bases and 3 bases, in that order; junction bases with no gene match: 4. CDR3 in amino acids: CASSFEGAYTGELFF. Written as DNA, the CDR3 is TGTGCCAGCAGTTTTGAGGGGGCGTACACCGGGGAGCTGTTTTTT.

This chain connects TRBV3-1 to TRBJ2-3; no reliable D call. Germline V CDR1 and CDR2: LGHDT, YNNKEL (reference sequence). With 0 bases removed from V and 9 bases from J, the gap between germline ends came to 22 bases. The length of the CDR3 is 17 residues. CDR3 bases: TGTGCCAGCAGCCAAGATAGTGTAGCTACCCGCTTTCTCACGCAGTATTTT. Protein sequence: CASSQDSVATRFLTQYF.

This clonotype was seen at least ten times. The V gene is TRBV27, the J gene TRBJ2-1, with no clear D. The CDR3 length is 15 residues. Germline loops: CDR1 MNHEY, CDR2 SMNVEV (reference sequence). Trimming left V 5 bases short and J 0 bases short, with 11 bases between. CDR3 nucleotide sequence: TGTGCCAGCAGTGCTATTCGCAGCTCCTACAATGAGCAGTTCTTC. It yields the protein CASSAIRSSYNEQFF.

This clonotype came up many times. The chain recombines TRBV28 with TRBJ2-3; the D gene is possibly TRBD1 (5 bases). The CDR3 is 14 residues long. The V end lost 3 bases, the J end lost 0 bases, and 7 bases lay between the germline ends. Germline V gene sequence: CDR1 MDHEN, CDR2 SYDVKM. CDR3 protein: CASSFRQSTDTQYF. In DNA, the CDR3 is TGTGCCAGCAGTTTTAGACAGAGCACAGATACGCAGTATTTT.

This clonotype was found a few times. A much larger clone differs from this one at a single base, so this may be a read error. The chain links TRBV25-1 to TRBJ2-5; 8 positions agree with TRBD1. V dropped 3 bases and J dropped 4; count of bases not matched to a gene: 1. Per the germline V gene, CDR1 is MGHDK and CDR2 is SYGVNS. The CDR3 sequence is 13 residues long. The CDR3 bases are TGTGCCAGCAGTGACAGGGGGCGAGAGACCCAGTACTTC. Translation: CASSDRGRETQYF.

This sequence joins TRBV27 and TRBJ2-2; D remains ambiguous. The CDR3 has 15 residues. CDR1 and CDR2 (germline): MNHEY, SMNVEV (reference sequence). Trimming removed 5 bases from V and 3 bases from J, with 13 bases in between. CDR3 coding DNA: TGTGCCAGCAGTCTAGACGGACGGTACACCGGGGAGCTGTTTTTT. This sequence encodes CASSLDGRYTGELFF.

The CDR3 region has the DNA TGTGCCAGCAGCTTTTACCGCAACGTCCTGACTTTC. This encodes CASSFYRNVLTF. V usage is TRBV7-2 and J usage is TRBJ2-6, with no clear D. There are 12 residues in the CDR3. The V and J ends lost 3 bases and 9 bases respectively, with 6 bases between them. Germline V CDR1 and CDR2: SGHTA, FQGNSA.

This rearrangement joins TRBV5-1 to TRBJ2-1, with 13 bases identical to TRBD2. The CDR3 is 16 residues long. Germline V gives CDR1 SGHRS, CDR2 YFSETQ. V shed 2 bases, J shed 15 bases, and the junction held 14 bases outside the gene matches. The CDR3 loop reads CASSFTGTSGAVSWFF. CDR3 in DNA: TGCGCCAGCAGCTTTACTGGGACTAGCGGGGCCGTCAGTTGGTTCTTC. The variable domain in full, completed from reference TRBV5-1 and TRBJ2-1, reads KAGVTQTPRYLIKTRGQQVTLSCSPISGHRSVSWYQQTPGQGLQFLFEYFSETQRNKGNFPGRFSGRQFSNSRSEMNVSTLELGDSALYLCASSFTGTSGAVSWFFGPGTRLTVL.

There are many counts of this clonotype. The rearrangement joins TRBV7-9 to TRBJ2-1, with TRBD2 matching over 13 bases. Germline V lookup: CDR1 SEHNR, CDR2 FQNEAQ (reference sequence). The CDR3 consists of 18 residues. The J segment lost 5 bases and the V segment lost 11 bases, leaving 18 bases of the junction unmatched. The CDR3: CAHETSGRAADQNNEQFF. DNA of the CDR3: TGTGCCCACGAAACTAGCGGGAGGGCCGCAGATCAAAACAATGAGCAGTTCTTC.

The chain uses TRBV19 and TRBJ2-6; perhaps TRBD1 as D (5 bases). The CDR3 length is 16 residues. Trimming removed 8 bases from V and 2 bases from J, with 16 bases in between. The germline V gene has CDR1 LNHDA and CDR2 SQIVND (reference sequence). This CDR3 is CASRMQGSAGANVLTF. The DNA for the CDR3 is TGTGCCAGTCGAATGCAGGGTTCGGCTGGGGCCAACGTCCTGACTTTC.

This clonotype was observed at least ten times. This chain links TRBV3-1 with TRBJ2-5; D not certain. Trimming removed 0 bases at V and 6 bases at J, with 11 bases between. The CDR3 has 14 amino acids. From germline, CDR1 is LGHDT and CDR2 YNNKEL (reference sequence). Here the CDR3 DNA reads TGTGCCAGCAGCCAAGATCACGTATGGCAGACCCAGTACTTC. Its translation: CASSQDHVWQTQYF.

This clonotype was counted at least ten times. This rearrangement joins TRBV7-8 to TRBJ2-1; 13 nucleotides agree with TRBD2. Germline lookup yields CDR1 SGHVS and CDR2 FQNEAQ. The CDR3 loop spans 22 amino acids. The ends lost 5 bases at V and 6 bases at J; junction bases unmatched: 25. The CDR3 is CASSPRRSVVTSGRAPSNEQFF. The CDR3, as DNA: TGTGCCAGCAGCCCCCGCCGGTCTGTGGTTACTAGCGGGAGGGCGCCGTCCAATGAGCAGTTCTTC.

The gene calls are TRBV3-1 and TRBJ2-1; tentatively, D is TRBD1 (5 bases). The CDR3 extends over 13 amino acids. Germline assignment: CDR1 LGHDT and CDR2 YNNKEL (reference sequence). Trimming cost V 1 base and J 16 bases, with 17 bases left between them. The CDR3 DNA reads TGTGCCAGCAGCCAAGTCTCGGACACCGAGCGATTCTTC. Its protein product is CASSQVSDTERFF.

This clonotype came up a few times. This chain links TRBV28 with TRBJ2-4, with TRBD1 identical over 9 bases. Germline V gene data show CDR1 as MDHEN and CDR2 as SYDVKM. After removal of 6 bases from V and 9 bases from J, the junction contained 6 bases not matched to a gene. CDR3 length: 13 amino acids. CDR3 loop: CASRGQGSGIQYF. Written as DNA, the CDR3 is TGTGCCAGCAGGGGACAGGGTAGCGGCATTCAGTACTTC.

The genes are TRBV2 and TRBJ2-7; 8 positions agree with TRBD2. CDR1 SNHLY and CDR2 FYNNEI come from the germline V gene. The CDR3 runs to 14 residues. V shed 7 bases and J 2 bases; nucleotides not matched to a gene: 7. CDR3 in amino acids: CASKTGTSTYEQYF. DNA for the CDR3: TGTGCCAGCAAGACCGGGACTAGTACCTACGAGCAGTACTTC.

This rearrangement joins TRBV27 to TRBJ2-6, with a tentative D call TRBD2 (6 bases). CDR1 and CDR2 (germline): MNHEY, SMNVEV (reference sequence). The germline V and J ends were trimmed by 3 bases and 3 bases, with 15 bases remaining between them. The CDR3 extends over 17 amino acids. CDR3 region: CASSFSGVRFGANVLTF. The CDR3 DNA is TGTGCCAGCAGTTTTTCGGGAGTGCGCTTTGGGGCCAACGTCCTGACTTTC.